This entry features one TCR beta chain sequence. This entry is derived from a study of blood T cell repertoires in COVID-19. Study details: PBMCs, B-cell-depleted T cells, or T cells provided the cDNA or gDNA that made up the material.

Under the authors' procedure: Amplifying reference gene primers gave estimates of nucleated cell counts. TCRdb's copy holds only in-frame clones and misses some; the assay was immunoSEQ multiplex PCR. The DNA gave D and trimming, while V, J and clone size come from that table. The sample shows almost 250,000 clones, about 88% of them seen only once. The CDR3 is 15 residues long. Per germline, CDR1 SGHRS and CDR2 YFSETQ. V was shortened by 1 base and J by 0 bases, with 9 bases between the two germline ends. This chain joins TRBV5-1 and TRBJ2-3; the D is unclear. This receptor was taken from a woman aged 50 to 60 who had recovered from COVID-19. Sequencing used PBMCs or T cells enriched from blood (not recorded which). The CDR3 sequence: CASSLRGSSTDTQYF. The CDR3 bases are TGCGCCAGCAGCTTGAGAGGCAGCAGCACAGATACGCAGTATTTT.